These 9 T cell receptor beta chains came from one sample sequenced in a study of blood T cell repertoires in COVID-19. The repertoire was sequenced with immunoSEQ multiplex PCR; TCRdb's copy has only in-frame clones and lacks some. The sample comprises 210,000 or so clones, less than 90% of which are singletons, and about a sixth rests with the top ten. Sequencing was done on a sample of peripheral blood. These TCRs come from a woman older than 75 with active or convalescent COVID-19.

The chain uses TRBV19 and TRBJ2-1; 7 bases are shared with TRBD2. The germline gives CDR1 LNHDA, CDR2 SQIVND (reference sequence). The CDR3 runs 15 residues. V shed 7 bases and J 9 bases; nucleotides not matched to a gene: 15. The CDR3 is CASKSTRAGVSEQFF. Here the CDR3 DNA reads TGTGCCAGTAAATCAACCAGGGCGGGAGTAAGTGAGCAGTTCTTC.

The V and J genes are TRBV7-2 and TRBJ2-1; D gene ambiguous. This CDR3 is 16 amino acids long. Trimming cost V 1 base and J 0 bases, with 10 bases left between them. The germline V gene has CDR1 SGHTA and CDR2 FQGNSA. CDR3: CASSLEPESSYNEQFF. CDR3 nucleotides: TGTGCCAGCAGCTTAGAGCCTGAGAGCTCCTACAATGAGCAGTTCTTC.

CDR3 in amino acids: CASKELTPNTGELFF. CDR3 coding DNA: TGTGCCAGCAAGGAGCTAACCCCAAACACCGGGGAGCTGTTTTTT. This chain uses TRBV2 with TRBJ2-2, with D hard to call. The CDR3 spans 15 residues. Germline CDR1 SNHLY, CDR2 FYNNEI. V was cut by 7 bases and J by 2 bases, with 14 bases left in between.

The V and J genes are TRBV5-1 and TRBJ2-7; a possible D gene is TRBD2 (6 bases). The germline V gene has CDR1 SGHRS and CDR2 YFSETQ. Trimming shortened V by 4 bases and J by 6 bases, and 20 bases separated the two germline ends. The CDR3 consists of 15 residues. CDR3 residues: CASSATSGSTGEQYF. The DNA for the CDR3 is TGCGCCAGCAGCGCCACAAGCGGGTCTACCGGCGAGCAGTACTTC.

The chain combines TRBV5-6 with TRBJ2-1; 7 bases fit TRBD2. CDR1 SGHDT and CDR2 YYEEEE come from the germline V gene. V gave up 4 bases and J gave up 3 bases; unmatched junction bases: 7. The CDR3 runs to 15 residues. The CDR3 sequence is CASSPGLGVYNEQFF. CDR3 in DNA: TGTGCCAGCAGCCCTGGACTAGGTGTCTACAATGAGCAGTTCTTC. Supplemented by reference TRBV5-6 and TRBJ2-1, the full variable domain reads DAGVTQSPTHLIKTRGQQVTLRCSPKSGHDTVSWYQQALGQGPQFIFQYYEEEERQRGNFPDRFSGHQFPNYSSELNVNALLLGDSALYLCASSPGLGVYNEQFFGPGTRLTVL.

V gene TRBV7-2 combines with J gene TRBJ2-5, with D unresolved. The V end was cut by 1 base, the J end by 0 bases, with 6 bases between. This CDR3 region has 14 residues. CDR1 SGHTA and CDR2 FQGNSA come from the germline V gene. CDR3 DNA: TGTGCCAGCAGCTTAGTCAATTACCAAGAGACCCAGTACTTC. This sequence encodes CASSLVNYQETQYF.

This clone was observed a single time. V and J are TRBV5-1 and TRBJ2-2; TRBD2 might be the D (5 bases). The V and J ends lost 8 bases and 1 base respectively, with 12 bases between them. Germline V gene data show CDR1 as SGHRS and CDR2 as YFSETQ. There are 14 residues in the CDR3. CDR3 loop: CASSWAGNTGELFF. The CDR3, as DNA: TGCGCCAGTAGTTGGGCGGGGAACACCGGGGAGCTGTTTTTT.

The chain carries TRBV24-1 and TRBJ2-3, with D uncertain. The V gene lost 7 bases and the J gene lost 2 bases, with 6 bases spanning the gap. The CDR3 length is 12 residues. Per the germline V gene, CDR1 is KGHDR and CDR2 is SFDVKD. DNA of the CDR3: TGTGCCACCAGGGGCGACACAGATACGCAGTATTTT. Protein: CATRGDTDTQYF.

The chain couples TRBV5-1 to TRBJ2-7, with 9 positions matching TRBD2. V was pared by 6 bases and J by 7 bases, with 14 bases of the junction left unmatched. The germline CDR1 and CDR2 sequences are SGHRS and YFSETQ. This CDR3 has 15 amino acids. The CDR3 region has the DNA TGCGCCAGCAACATCCAGTCGAGCGGGGGGAGGGAGCAGTACTTC. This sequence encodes CASNIQSSGGREQYF.